Sequencing of this T cell receptor beta chain was carried out in a study of T cells in Graves' hyperthyroidism and ophthalmopathy. Broader study findings: Ophthalmopathy, which appeared later, was predicted by the model a median around 6.5 months before onset.

The V gene's germline CDR1 is MGHRA and CDR2 YSYEKL. This CDR3 has 16 residues. The source material, RNA transcripts, was used to amplify TCR beta CDR3 regions. HTBI primers were the set used in a first-round RT-PCR of the TCR CDR3. TCRdb re-derived calls from the multiplex PCR reads in MiXCR, one entry per CDR3 protein. The sample gives a few hundred thousand distinct CDR3 sequences, roughly a sixth of which show up once; roughly 50% is in the top ten. This clonotype was detected only a few times. Antigen specificity is unknown. Compared with germline, one end of the junction differs, possibly owing to a read error. The authors took PBMCs from 8 to 10 ml fresh peripheral blood.

The TCR was taken from a woman in her forties or fifties with Graves' hyperthyroidism. The rearrangement links TRBV4-1 to TRBJ1-2; 10 bases fit TRBD1. Specimen: blood. The CDR3, as DNA: TGCGCCAGCAGCGAAGAAGCCGGGACAGGGGCCAGTGGCTACACCTTC. Translated, it gives CASSEEAGTGASGYTF.